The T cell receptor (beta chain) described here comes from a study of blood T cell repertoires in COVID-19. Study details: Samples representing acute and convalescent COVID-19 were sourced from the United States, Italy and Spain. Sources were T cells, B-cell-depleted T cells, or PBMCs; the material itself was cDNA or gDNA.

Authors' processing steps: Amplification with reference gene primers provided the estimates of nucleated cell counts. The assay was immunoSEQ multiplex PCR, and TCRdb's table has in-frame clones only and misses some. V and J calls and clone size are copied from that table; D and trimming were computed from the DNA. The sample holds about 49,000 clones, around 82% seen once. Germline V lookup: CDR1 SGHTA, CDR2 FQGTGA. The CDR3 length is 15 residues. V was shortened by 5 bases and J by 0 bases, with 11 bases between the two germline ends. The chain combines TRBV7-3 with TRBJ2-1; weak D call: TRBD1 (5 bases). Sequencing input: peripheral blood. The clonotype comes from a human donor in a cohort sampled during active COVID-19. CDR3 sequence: CASSLDSPSYNEQFF. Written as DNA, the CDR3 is TGTGCCAGCAGCCTTGACAGTCCCTCCTACAATGAGCAGTTCTTC. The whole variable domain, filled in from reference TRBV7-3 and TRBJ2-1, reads GAGVSQTPSNKVTEKGKYVELRCDPISGHTALYWYRQSLGQGPEFLIYFQGTGAADDSGLPNDRFFAVRPEGSVSTLKIQRTERGDSAVYLCASSLDSPSYNEQFFGPGTRLTVL.